A single sample is the source of the 24 T cell receptor beta chains below, sequenced in a study of blood T cell repertoires in COVID-19. The method was immunoSEQ multiplex PCR; TCRdb's version includes in-frame clones alone and lacks a portion of them. Among around 300,000 clones listed, 75% to 90% were seen once. The sample consisted of peripheral blood. These receptors originate from a man aged 45-65 years with acute or convalescent COVID-19.

This chain uses TRBV19 with TRBJ1-5; tentative D call: TRBD1 (6 bases). The length of the CDR3 is 12 residues. Trimming shortened V by 6 bases and J by 7 bases, and 10 bases separated the two germline ends. Germline V gene lookup returns CDR1 LNHDA and CDR2 SQIVND (reference sequence). This CDR3 reads CASRKGGQPQHF. For the CDR3, the DNA is TGTGCCAGTAGAAAGGGGGGGCAGCCCCAGCATTTT. Full variable domain (remainder filled in from reference TRBV19 and TRBJ1-5): DGGITQSPKYLFRKEGQNVTLSCEQNLNHDAMYWYRQDPGQGLRLIYYSQIVNDFQKGDIAEGYSVSREKKESFPLTVTSAQKNPTAFYLCASRKGGQPQHFGDGTRLSIL.

Comment on this clone: The junction departs from germline at one end; a sequencing error may be responsible. This chain connects TRBV13 to TRBJ1-1; no firm D call. The length of the CDR3 is 14 residues. Germline CDR1 PRHDT, CDR2 FYEKMQ (reference sequence). CDR3 in amino acids: CASSLGGGNTEAFF. The CDR3 DNA follows: TGTGCCAGCAGTTTAGGCGGAGGGAACACTGAAGCTTTCTTT.

The J gene is TRBJ2-1, the V gene TRBV7-9; D not resolved. The CDR3 sequence is 12 residues long. Trimming stripped 5 bases from V and 4 bases from J, with 6 bases between. Germline CDR1 SEHNR, CDR2 FQNEAQ (reference sequence). The CDR3 DNA reads as TGTGCCAGCAGCCCTGTATACAATGAGCAGTTCTTC. It codes for CASSPVYNEQFF. Full variable domain (outside the CDR3, taken from reference TRBV7-9 and TRBJ2-1): DTGVSQNPRHKITKRGQNVTFRCDPISEHNRLYWYRQTLGQGPEFLTYFQNEAQLEKSRLLSDRFSAERPKGSFSTLEIQRTEQGDSAMYLCASSPVYNEQFFGPGTRLTVL.

The J gene is TRBJ2-5, the V gene TRBV4-2; a possible D gene is TRBD2 (7 bases). There are 15 residues in the CDR3. Germline V gene lookup returns CDR1 LGHNA and CDR2 YNFKEQ. The V gene lost 0 bases and the J gene lost 5 bases, with 13 bases spanning the gap. The CDR3 reads CASSQDSRGGETQYF. Written as DNA, the CDR3 is TGTGCCAGCAGCCAAGACAGTAGGGGGGGGGAGACCCAGTACTTC.

The chain recombines TRBV10-1 with TRBJ2-3; D might be TRBD2 (6 bases). The CDR3 spans 16 residues. V lost 3 bases and J lost 4, with 17 bases in between. CDR1 and CDR2 (germline): WNHNN, SYGVQD (reference sequence). The CDR3, as DNA: TGCGCCAGCAGTGAAGGTCGGGGGTGGGAGGCAGATACGCAGTATTTT. Translating it yields CASSEGRGWEADTQYF.

This chain uses TRBV29-1 with TRBJ2-7, with TRBD1 identical over 8 bases. The V gene end was trimmed by 3 bases and the J gene end by 2 bases; junction bases not matched to a gene: 3. This CDR3 has 13 residues. The germline CDR1 and CDR2 sequences are SQVTM and ANQGSEA. CDR3: CSVEDRVTYEQYF. CDR3 coding DNA: TGCAGCGTTGAGGACAGGGTCACCTACGAGCAGTACTTC.

Only one count was recorded for this clone. The V call is TRBV5-1, the J call TRBJ2-2, with 9 bases identical to TRBD1. The CDR3 length is 14 residues. The germline V gene has CDR1 SGHRS and CDR2 YFSETQ. The ends lost 3 bases at V and 6 bases at J; junction bases unmatched: 3. The CDR3: CASSSQGAAGELFF. The CDR3 coding sequence is TGCGCCAGCAGCTCACAGGGGGCGGCCGGGGAGCTGTTTTTT.

The chain links TRBV10-1 to TRBJ1-1; 9 bases are a match to TRBD1. CDR3 size: 12 residues. Germline V gives CDR1 WNHNN, CDR2 SYGVQD (reference sequence). V lost 5 bases, J lost 12 bases, and 7 bases stayed unmatched. In DNA, the CDR3 is TGCGCCAGCAGTAACCGGGACAGGGCGACTTTCTTT. Amino acid sequence: CASSNRDRATFF.

This chain joins TRBV29-1 and TRBJ1-1; D is uncertain. The CDR3 has 13 amino acids. Per germline, CDR1 SQVTM and CDR2 ANQGSEA. Deletions cut 1 base from V and 0 bases from J, with 6 bases between. This CDR3 is CSVEGALNTEAFF. DNA for the CDR3: TGCAGCGTTGAAGGGGCTTTGAACACTGAAGCTTTCTTT. Based on the CDR3 plus reference TRBV29-1 and TRBJ1-1, the full variable domain is SAVISQKPSRDICQRGTSLTIQCQVDSQVTMMFWYRQQPGQSLTLIATANQGSEATYESGFVIDKFPISRPNLTFSTLTVSNMSPEDSSIYLCSVEGALNTEAFFGQGTRLTVV.

The rearrangement joins TRBV19 to TRBJ2-2, with TRBD2 matching over 10 bases. The CDR3 sequence is 15 residues long. V shed 7 bases, J shed 1 base, and the junction held 3 bases outside the gene matches. Per germline, CDR1 LNHDA and CDR2 SQIVND (reference sequence). CDR3 protein: CASKGLAQNTGELFF. DNA of the CDR3: TGTGCCAGTAAGGGACTAGCGCAGAACACCGGGGAGCTGTTTTTT.

The gene calls are TRBV2 and TRBJ2-7, with D unresolved. This CDR3 has 14 residues. Trimming removed 5 bases from V and 7 bases from J, with 18 bases in between. Looked up from germline, CDR1 is SNHLY and CDR2 is FYNNEI. The DNA for the CDR3 is TGTGCCAGCAGTATCCAGGTACTGCTTGAAGAGCAGTACTTC. Amino acids: CASSIQVLLEEQYF.

This clone was counted once. This chain connects TRBV5-1 to TRBJ1-1, with a weak D call TRBD1 (6 bases). In germline, CDR1 is SGHRS, CDR2 YFSETQ. The CDR3 runs to 14 residues. Trimming cost V 0 bases and J 1 base, with 7 bases left between them. The CDR3: CASSLGGGNTEAFF. The DNA for the CDR3 is TGCGCCAGCAGCTTGGGAGGGGGGAACACTGAAGCTTTCTTT. Drawing the rest from reference TRBV5-1 and TRBJ1-1, the complete variable domain is KAGVTQTPRYLIKTRGQQVTLSCSPISGHRSVSWYQQTPGQGLQFLFEYFSETQRNKGNFPGRFSGRQFSNSRSEMNVSTLELGDSALYLCASSLGGGNTEAFFGQGTRLTVV.

V usage is TRBV7-9 and J usage is TRBJ2-1, with 14 bases identical to TRBD2. The ends lost 8 bases at V and 9 bases at J; junction bases unmatched: 9. Per the germline V gene, CDR1 is SEHNR and CDR2 is FQNEAQ (reference sequence). The CDR3 runs to 15 residues. The CDR3 DNA reads as TGTGCCAGCCCCTTACCGACTAGCGGGGGGGCTGAGCAGTTCTTC. It translates to CASPLPTSGGAEQFF. Based on the CDR3 plus reference TRBV7-9 and TRBJ2-1, the full variable domain is DTGVSQNPRHKITKRGQNVTFRCDPISEHNRLYWYRQTLGQGPEFLTYFQNEAQLEKSRLLSDRFSAERPKGSFSTLEIQRTEQGDSAMYLCASPLPTSGGAEQFFGPGTRLTVL.

V usage is TRBV4-1 and J usage is TRBJ1-3; D is perhaps TRBD1 (6 bases). The V gene's germline CDR1 is MGHRA and CDR2 YSYEKL. Trimming removed 3 bases at V and 6 bases at J, with 15 bases between. The CDR3 length is 15 residues. The chain's CDR3 is CASSQMGQGTNTIYF. The CDR3 DNA sequence: TGCGCCAGCAGCCAGATGGGGCAGGGGACAAACACCATATATTTT.

V is TRBV7-2 and J is TRBJ2-1, with D possibly being TRBD2 (5 bases). Germline V gene data show CDR1 as SGHTA and CDR2 as FQGNSA. Trimming stripped 7 bases from V and 7 bases from J, with 20 bases between. The CDR3 runs 15 residues. The CDR3 protein is CASTVPGGAGNEQFF. DNA of the CDR3: TGTGCCAGCACCGTTCCAGGTGGTGCGGGTAATGAGCAGTTCTTC.

The chain employs TRBV2 and TRBJ1-1, with 7 bases identical to TRBD1. Germline-derived CDR1 and CDR2 are SNHLY and FYNNEI. The CDR3 totals 14 residues. V trimming: 1 base; J trimming: 10 bases; junction bases outside the gene matches: 9. The CDR3 here is CASSEERQGGRAFF. CDR3 nucleotides: TGTGCCAGCAGTGAAGAGAGACAGGGAGGACGAGCTTTCTTT. Full variable domain (rest looked up from reference TRBV2 and TRBJ1-1): EPEVTQTPSHQVTQMGQEVILRCVPISNHLYFYWYRQILGQKVEFLVSFYNNEISEKSEIFDDQFSVERPDGSNFTLKIRSTKLEDSAMYFCASSEERQGGRAFFGQGTRLTVV.

The V gene is TRBV20-1, the J gene TRBJ2-7, with 7 bases that match TRBD1. Per the germline V gene, CDR1 is DFQATT and CDR2 is SNEGSKA (reference sequence). CDR3 size: 15 residues. The V and J ends lost 4 bases and 0 bases, in that order; junction bases with no gene match: 9. The CDR3 is CSAIDHRGSSYEQYF. The DNA of the CDR3 is TGCAGTGCTATTGACCACAGGGGATCCTCCTACGAGCAGTACTTC.

The chain has TRBV7-3 and TRBJ2-3, with D hard to call. The CDR3 covers 17 residues. CDR1 and CDR2 (germline): SGHTA, FQGTGA. V was shortened by 2 bases and J by 8 bases, with 23 bases between the two germline ends. The CDR3 nucleotides are TGTGCCAGCAGCTTAGGCTCACCCGGAGTAAGCCAAGGTACGCAGTATTTT. Translation gives CASSLGSPGVSQGTQYF.

The rearrangement links TRBV6-5 to TRBJ2-6; maybe TRBD1 (5 bases). Trimming cost V 8 bases and J 2 bases, with 13 bases left between them. The CDR3 loop spans 15 amino acids. Germline-derived CDR1 and CDR2 are MNHEY and SVGAGI. The CDR3 nucleotides are TGTGCCAGCCTCCCAGGGAAGGCTGGGGCCAACGTCCTGACTTTC. Translated: CASLPGKAGANVLTF.

CDR3 sequence reads: CASSPKKRTSGGPLYNTGELFF. The CDR3 DNA reads TGTGCCAGCAGCCCGAAAAAGAGGACTAGCGGGGGGCCCTTATATAACACCGGGGAGCTGTTTTTT. The genes are TRBV3-1 (or the pseudogene TRBV3-2) and TRBJ2-2; 14 bases are shared with TRBD2. The germline gives CDR1 LGHDT, CDR2 YNNKEL (reference sequence). The CDR3 length is 22 residues. The V gene end was trimmed by 4 bases and the J gene end by 2 bases; junction bases not matched to a gene: 18.

To note about this clone: Within the sample, other DNA sequences also encode this same CDR3. This sequence joins TRBV19 and TRBJ2-3; a possible D gene is TRBD2 (5 bases). CDR1 and CDR2 (germline): LNHDA, SQIVND (reference sequence). The CDR3 runs 15 residues. V was cut by 6 bases and J by 0 bases, with 13 bases left in between. The CDR3 sequence: CASSYTRLSTDTQYF. CDR3 nucleotide sequence: TGTGCCAGTAGCTACACTAGACTTAGCACAGATACGCAGTATTTT.

The V and J genes are TRBV11-1 and TRBJ2-3, with D possibly TRBD2 on 5 matching bases. The CDR3 consists of 14 residues. Germline lookup yields CDR1 SGHAT and CDR2 FQDESV (reference sequence). V was pared by 2 bases and J by 3 bases, with 9 bases between. CDR3 sequence reads: CASSLTSLTDTQYF. The CDR3 bases are TGTGCCAGCAGCTTAACTAGTTTGACAGATACGCAGTATTTT.

The chain has TRBV5-1 and TRBJ1-1; 7 bases align to TRBD1. With V trimmed by 3 bases and J by 6 bases, 8 bases remained unmatched. The germline CDR1 and CDR2 sequences are SGHRS and YFSETQ. The CDR3 runs to 14 residues. CDR3 sequence (DNA): TGCGCCAGCAGCTCAATTACAGGGGACGCTGAAGCTTTCTTT. Amino acids: CASSSITGDAEAFF.

CDR3 amino acids: CASSLRGAGPQHF. DNA of the CDR3: TGTGCCAGCAGTTTACGGGGGGCAGGGCCCCAGCATTTT. The V gene is TRBV12-3 or TRBV12-4, the J gene TRBJ1-5, with D possibly TRBD1 on 6 matching bases. This CDR3 is built from 13 residues. V dropped 2 bases and J dropped 9 bases, with 11 bases sitting between them.